The present entry profiles one T cell receptor (beta chain) with its context. The target antigen is unknown. Time point indicated: patch test 1, 2 weeks after DPC sensitization. Sample treatment: therapeutic diphenylcyclopropenone sensitization with weekly scalp DPC. Only after blood had been drawn was each patch test applied. Individual cDNA molecules in this library carried unique molecular identifiers. TCRdb reprocessed the RACE reads via MiXCR and lists one record per CDR3 protein. The sample has roughly 180,000 distinct CDR3 sequences, roughly 14% seen once. This entry comes from a study of human T cells and chemical hapten exposure. The CDR3 covers 14 residues. V lost 7 bases, J lost 6 bases, and 7 bases stayed unmatched. CDR1 and CDR2 (germline): ENHRY, SYGVKD. Study observations and caveats: Compared to controls, expanded TCRs made significantly more large clusters of similar CDR3s. Those TCRs sitting above 1 in 1000 frequency stayed the same with DPC sensitization.

Sequences were derived from whole blood, sampled in connection with sensitization to the hapten diphenylcyclopropenone (DPC). The chain is built from TRBV10-3 and TRBJ2-7, with 12 bases matching TRBD1. This TCR derives from a woman aged 25 to 39 with alopecia areata. Some clones in this sample may be carry-over from other donors' samples. The DNA of the CDR3 is TGTGCCATCAAGCCGGGACAGGGGGCGTCCGAGCAGTACTTC. It yields the protein CAIKPGQGASEQYF.